The 20 T cell receptor beta chains listed next were all sequenced from one sample in a study of blood T cell repertoires in COVID-19. Profiled with immunoSEQ multiplex PCR; TCRdb holds only in-frame clones, not every one. The sample lists approximately 270,000 clones, 89% occurring once. Input material: PBMCs or T cells enriched from blood (not recorded which). Source of these receptors: a woman aged 55-70 years who had recovered from COVID-19.

This rearrangement joins TRBV24-1 to TRBJ2-4; TRBD2 might be the D (6 bases). Germline V CDR1 and CDR2: KGHDR, SFDVKD. The CDR3 length is 15 residues. Deletions cut 3 bases from V and 7 bases from J, with 15 bases between. The CDR3 protein is CATSDPAGTGNIQYF. Here the CDR3 DNA reads TGTGCCACCAGTGATCCCGCGGGGACGGGGAACATTCAGTACTTC.

J is TRBJ2-5 and V is TRBV27; no clear D gene. CDR3 length: 13 residues. Germline CDR1 is MNHEY and CDR2 is SMNVEV (reference sequence). V lost 5 bases and J lost 1, with 8 bases in between. The CDR3 DNA reads as TGTGCCAGCAGTCGTACTCCCCAAGAGACCCAGTACTTC. Its translation: CASSRTPQETQYF.

The chain is built from TRBV9 and TRBJ1-5; 7 bases are a match to TRBD1. Germline V gene sequence: CDR1 SGDLS, CDR2 YYNGEE. This CDR3 region has 14 residues. The junction had 5 bases not matched to a gene; V was cut back by 3 bases and J by 5 bases. The CDR3 DNA is TGTGCCAGCAGCGGACAGGGTTTCGATCAGCCCCAGCATTTT. It encodes CASSGQGFDQPQHF. The full variable domain, rest sourced from reference TRBV9 and TRBJ1-5, is DSGVTQTPKHLITATGQRVTLRCSPRSGDLSVYWYQQSLDQGLQFLIQYYNGEERAKGNILERFSAQQFPDLHSELNLSSLELGDSALYFCASSGQGFDQPQHFGDGTRLSIL.

This chain connects TRBV12-3 or TRBV12-4 to TRBJ2-1, with 11 bases identical to TRBD2. This CDR3 spans 13 amino acids. The ends lost 6 bases at V and 9 bases at J; junction bases unmatched: 4. This CDR3 reads CASSSLAGGEQFF. CDR3 in DNA: TGTGCCAGCAGCTCTCTAGCGGGGGGTGAGCAGTTCTTC.

The gene calls are TRBV7-3 and TRBJ1-5, with D perhaps TRBD1 (5 bases). Germline V gene sequence: CDR1 SGHTA, CDR2 FQGTGA. The CDR3 covers 17 residues. The ends were cut back, 5 bases at V and 5 bases at J, with 22 bases in the middle. CDR3 sequence: CASSVLWGGPSHQPQHF. CDR3 nucleotide sequence: TGTGCCAGCAGCGTACTTTGGGGGGGACCGAGCCATCAGCCCCAGCATTTT.

The V gene is TRBV19, the J gene TRBJ2-5, with 8 bases lining up with TRBD1. Germline values: CDR1 LNHDA, CDR2 SQIVND (reference sequence). The CDR3 has 14 amino acids. Trimming at V came to 4 bases and at J to 5 bases, leaving 6 bases not matched to a gene. The CDR3 here is CASSTRGLGETQYF. In DNA, the CDR3 is TGTGCCAGTAGTACCAGGGGGCTCGGTGAGACCCAGTACTTC.

The chain joins TRBV5-1 to TRBJ1-5; TRBD1 matches at 10 bases. The V segment lost 1 base and the J segment 5 bases; nucleotides outside the gene matches: 6. The CDR3 runs 16 residues. CDR1 SGHRS and CDR2 YFSETQ come from the germline V gene. The CDR3 loop is CASSLKWDRGHQPQHF. The CDR3 DNA is TGCGCCAGCAGCTTGAAGTGGGACAGGGGCCATCAGCCCCAGCATTTT.

This rearrangement joins TRBV5-1 to TRBJ1-3; 7 nucleotides align to TRBD1. The CDR3 covers 14 residues. Germline V gene lookup returns CDR1 SGHRS and CDR2 YFSETQ. V was clipped by 4 bases and J by 3 bases; unmatched bases: 4. In DNA, the CDR3 is TGCGCCAGCAGCGCCGGGACAGATGGAAACACCATATATTTT. As protein: CASSAGTDGNTIYF.

The rearrangement uses TRBV15 and TRBJ1-1; TRBD1 matches at 8 bases. The germline CDR1 and CDR2 sequences are LNHNV and YYDKDF (reference sequence). The junction had 6 bases not matched to a gene; V was cut back by 1 base and J by 8 bases. This CDR3 has 14 amino acids. The CDR3 DNA is TGTGCCACCAGCAGAGTGGGTCGACAGGGGGAAGCTTTCTTT. Its protein is CATSRVGRQGEAFF.

The rearrangement joins TRBV7-2 to TRBJ2-7; maybe TRBD2 (6 bases). CDR1 is SGHTA, CDR2 FQGNSA, per germline. CDR3 length: 15 residues. V was trimmed by 2 bases and J by 3 bases, leaving 14 bases between them. This CDR3 reads CASSLIPAGFYEQYF. CDR3 coding DNA: TGTGCCAGCAGCTTAATCCCAGCGGGTTTCTACGAGCAGTACTTC.

The chain employs TRBV30 and TRBJ1-1, with D perhaps matching TRBD1 (5 bases). This CDR3 is 14 amino acids long. Trimming took off 2 bases at V and 2 bases at J, with 12 bases between the two ends. Per the germline V gene, CDR1 is GTSNPN and CDR2 is SVGIG (reference sequence). The CDR3 DNA reads TGTGCCTGGAGTCGACAGTTGGCTAACACTGAAGCTTTCTTT. This encodes CAWSRQLANTEAFF. Complete variable domain (other parts from reference TRBV30 and TRBJ1-1): SQTIHQWPATLVQPVGSPLSLECTVEGTSNPNLYWYRQAAGRGLQLLFYSVGIGQISSEVPQNLSASRPQDRQFILSSKKLLLSDSGFYLCAWSRQLANTEAFFGQGTRLTVV.

This sequence joins TRBV11-3 and TRBJ1-4; D remains unclear. Trimming took 11 bases from V and 0 from J, leaving 13 bases between them. The CDR3 runs 14 residues. Germline CDR1 is SGHNT and CDR2 is YENEEA. In DNA form, the CDR3 reads TGTGCCTCACAACCATCTTCAACTAATGAAAAACTGTTTTTT. It yields the protein CASQPSSTNEKLFF.

The gene calls are TRBV6-4 and TRBJ2-1, with TRBD2 identical over 9 bases. V shed 7 bases and J 3 bases; nucleotides not matched to a gene: 7. CDR1 is MRHNA and CDR2 is SNTAGT in the germline V gene. The CDR3 has 15 residues. The CDR3 reads CASTEREEIYNEQFF. The DNA for the CDR3 is TGTGCCAGCACGGAGCGGGAGGAGATCTACAATGAGCAGTTCTTC.

The chain recombines TRBV6-5 with TRBJ2-1; the match to TRBD1 covers 7 bases. V trimming: 2 bases; J trimming: 5 bases; junction bases outside the gene matches: 6. This CDR3 comprises 15 residues. Looked up from germline, CDR1 is MNHEY and CDR2 is SVGAGI. The CDR3 DNA follows: TGTGCCAGCAGTTACCAAATCGACAGGGACAATGAGCAGTTCTTC. Translation gives CASSYQIDRDNEQFF.

The V and J genes are TRBV5-1 and TRBJ2-3; the D gene is possibly TRBD2 (5 bases). The CDR3 covers 13 residues. From germline, CDR1 is SGHRS and CDR2 YFSETQ. The V end lost 0 bases, the J end lost 5 bases, and 7 bases lay between the germline ends. The CDR3 region is CASSLGAGDTQYF. For the CDR3, the DNA is TGCGCCAGCAGCTTGGGGGCGGGAGATACGCAGTATTTT.

The genes are TRBV7-9 and TRBJ2-7, with 8 nucleotides matching TRBD2. The J segment lost 3 bases and the V segment lost 5 bases, leaving 9 bases of the junction unmatched. Germline loops: CDR1 SEHNR, CDR2 FQNEAQ (reference sequence). The CDR3 loop spans 15 amino acids. CDR3 nucleotides: TGTGCCAGCAGCCCCCCAGTAGCGGGGATCTACGAGCAGTACTTC. Its translation: CASSPPVAGIYEQYF.

The chain is built from TRBV4-1 and TRBJ1-6, with D hard to call. The CDR3 runs to 14 residues. The germline V and J ends were trimmed by 0 bases and 7 bases, with 7 bases remaining between them. CDR1 and CDR2 from the germline V gene are MGHRA and YSYEKL. The CDR3 bases are TGCGCCAGCAGCCAAGAAAACGGGAATTCACCCCTCCACTTT. It yields the protein CASSQENGNSPLHF.

The rearrangement links TRBV5-1 to TRBJ2-7, with TRBD1 identical over 8 bases. This CDR3 spans 14 amino acids. Germline V lookup: CDR1 SGHRS, CDR2 YFSETQ. The J segment lost 6 bases and the V segment lost 4 bases, leaving 9 bases of the junction unmatched. The CDR3 DNA reads TGCGCCAGCAGCCCTTTCGACAGGGGCGGCGAGCAGTACTTC. The encoded protein is CASSPFDRGGEQYF.

This clone was counted a single time. The chain couples TRBV18 to TRBJ2-1, with 9 bases aligning to TRBD2. The CDR3 loop spans 15 amino acids. V shed 6 bases, J shed 10 bases, and the junction held 13 bases outside the gene matches. The germline gives CDR1 KGHSH, CDR2 LQKENI. The CDR3 nucleotides read TGTGCCAGCTCTCCCACAGAGGCTAGCGGGAACGAGCAGTTCTTC. It translates to CASSPTEASGNEQFF. Together with reference TRBV18 and TRBJ2-1, the CDR3 gives the full variable domain: NAGVMQNPRHLVRRRGQEARLRCSPMKGHSHVYWYRQLPEEGLKFMVYLQKENIIDESGMPKERFSAEFPKEGPSILRIQQVVRGDSAAYFCASSPTEASGNEQFFGPGTRLTVL.

In this sample, this clone turned up many times. This chain uses TRBV9 with TRBJ2-7; 9 bases align to TRBD1. Germline V gene lookup returns CDR1 SGDLS and CDR2 YYNGEE. V lost 0 bases, J lost 0 bases, and 10 bases stayed unmatched. This CDR3 has 18 amino acids. The CDR3 is CASSVAFRGTGFSYEQYF. DNA for the CDR3: TGTGCCAGCAGCGTAGCTTTTCGGGGGACAGGGTTCTCCTACGAGCAGTACTTC.